This TCR beta chain was captured by sequencing in a study of identical twins. In every case, the donor was a healthy Caucasian. Study conclusions and caveats: Part of the zero-insertion signal could reflect confounding by invariant MAIT and iNKT cells. Twin pairs' shared out-of-frame alpha sequences were enriched in low generation probability.

Worth noting for this clonotype: Its target is not known.

Deletions cut 7 bases from V and 4 bases from J, with 14 bases between. CDR1 is SQVTM and CDR2 is ANQGSEA in the germline V gene. This CDR3 contains 12 residues. Template switching (which added a universal primer site) was used, and cDNA carried unique molecular identifiers. TCRdb re-called the 5' RACE reads through MiXCR, storing one row per CDR3 protein. Among roughly 630,000 distinct CDR3 sequences listed, under 8.5% were seen once. These data also formed part of another study, on yellow fever vaccine responses in identical twins.

The receptor was derived from a woman between 18 and 29 years old in good health. The V and J genes are TRBV29-1 and TRBJ2-7; perhaps D is TRBD1 or TRBD2 (5 bases each). Material for sequencing was PBMCs. The CDR3 bases are TGCAGCGCCGGTAGGGACGGGTACGAGCAGTACTTC. Its protein product is CSAGRDGYEQYF.